These 2 T cell receptor beta chains share one sample of origin, sequenced in a study of blood T cell repertoires in COVID-19 (dated by TCRdb to 2018 to 2020). Receptors were amplified or captured by the immunoSEQ multiplex PCR assay. TCRdb obtained this table from immuneACCESS and retained in-frame rearrangements with V and J assigned. These tables miss some clones; where compared with another copy, unresolved V genes account for less than half of the shortfall, and the remainder is unexplained. The table for this sample lists roughly 380,000 clones; 81% of them were counted only once. The ten top clones hold 1.1% of the sample. Sequences were obtained from peripheral blood. The origin of the receptors is a human donor with acute or convalescent COVID-19. The donor label of this sample is uncertain.

A single count supports this clone. The chain joins TRBV6-5 to TRBJ1-2; TRBD1 aligns across 10 bases. The length of the CDR3 is 16 residues. The germline V gene has CDR1 MNHEY and CDR2 SVGAGI. The V segment lost 4 bases and the J segment 8 bases; nucleotides outside the gene matches: 13. The DNA of the CDR3 is TGTGCCAGCAGTTCGGGGACAGGGGCCAAGCTTGGGGGCTACACCTTC. It is translated as CASSSGTGAKLGGYTF.

The chain recombines TRBV6-6 with TRBJ2-7, with 12 bases aligning to TRBD1. The germline CDR1 and CDR2 sequences are MNHNY and SVGAGI (reference sequence). The CDR3 is made up of 22 amino acids. V lost 5 bases to trimming and J lost 2 bases; unmatched junction nucleotides: 25. CDR3 DNA sequence: TGTGCCAGCAGTCACCACACACAGGACCGGGACAGGGGGCTCCGTGCCCCCTACGAGCAGTACTTC. This encodes CASSHHTQDRDRGLRAPYEQYF.